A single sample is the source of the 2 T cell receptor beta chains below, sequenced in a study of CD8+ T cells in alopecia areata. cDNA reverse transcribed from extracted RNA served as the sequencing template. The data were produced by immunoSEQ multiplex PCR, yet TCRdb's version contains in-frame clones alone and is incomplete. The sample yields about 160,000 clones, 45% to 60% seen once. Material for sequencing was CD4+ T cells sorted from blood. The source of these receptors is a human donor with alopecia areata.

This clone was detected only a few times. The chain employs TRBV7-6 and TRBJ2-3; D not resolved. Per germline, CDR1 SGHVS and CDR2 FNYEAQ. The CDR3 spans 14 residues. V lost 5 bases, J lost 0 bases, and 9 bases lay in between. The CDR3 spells CASSPQHSTDTQYF. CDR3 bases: TGTGCCAGCAGCCCCCAGCATAGCACAGATACGCAGTATTTT.

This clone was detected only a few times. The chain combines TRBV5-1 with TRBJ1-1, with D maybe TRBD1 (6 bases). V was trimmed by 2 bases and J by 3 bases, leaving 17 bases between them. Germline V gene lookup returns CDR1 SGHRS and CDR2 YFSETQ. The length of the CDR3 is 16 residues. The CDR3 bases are TGCGCCAGCAGCTTTGGAGGGGGGTTTGACGACACTGAAGCTTTCTTT. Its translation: CASSFGGGFDDTEAFF.